A selection of T cell receptor beta chains follows, all from one sample in a study of spatial heterogeneity in lung cancer. TCRdb reprocessed the 5' RACE reads via MiXCR and lists one record per CDR3 protein. The sample consists of about 45,000 distinct CDR3 sequences, around 7% of them appearing once. The sequencing used PBMCs, collected at surgery. The receptors shown here come from a female donor with early-stage non-small cell lung cancer. The CDR3 runs from the conserved cysteine through the conserved F or W. Each record gives: clone size, J gene, D gene, V gene, CDR3 DNA, CDR3 protein. The D gene is left open where the match is weak. Rows give clone size only sometimes, using once, few, many, or a class for an expanded clone.

many | TRBJ2-7 | NA | TRBV10-2 | TGCGCCAGCGGGATAACAGGCTACGAGCAGTACTTC | CASGITGYEQYF
NA | TRBJ2-7 | TRBD1 | TRBV11-2 | TGTGCCAGCAGCTTAGCCCCCGGGACAGGGGCCTACGAGCAGTACTTC | CASSLAPGTGAYEQYF
few | TRBJ2-3 | NA | TRBV7-7 | TGTGCTAGCAGCTTGTCCCGAGAAAGGTCGGATACGCAGTATTTT | CASSLSRERSDTQYF
many | TRBJ2-3 | NA | TRBV19 | TGTGCCAGTAGGGGGGGAAGCGCTAGCACAGATACGCAGTATTTT | CASRGGSASTDTQYF
many | TRBJ1-2 | NA | TRBV20-1 | TGCAGTGCTAGGTTAAGCAGCCTTAACTATGGCTACACCTTC | CSARLSSLNYGYTF
NA | TRBJ1-2 | NA | TRBV6-5 | TGTGCCAGCACGCCAAAGGGCTGGCGGGGCTACACCTTC | CASTPKGWRGYTF
many | TRBJ2-7 | TRBD2 | TRBV7-3 | TGTGCCAGCAGCCCCCCGGGGGGTGAGCAGTACTTC | CASSPPGGEQYF
many | TRBJ1-1 | NA | TRBV19 | TGTGCCAGTAGTATAGGGTCCGGTAACACTGAAGCTTTCTTT | CASSIGSGNTEAFF
many | TRBJ2-7 | TRBD1 | TRBV7-9 | TGTGCCAGCAGCCAAAGGGACAGATTAAACGAGCAGTACTTC | CASSQRDRLNEQYF
NA | TRBJ2-7 | NA | TRBV7-9 | TGTGCCAGCAGCCGGACAGGAGGGGACGAGCAGTACTTC | CASSRTGGDEQYF
few | TRBJ2-3 | NA | TRBV7-9 | TGTGCCAGCAGCTCCCGGGACACGGCCAGCACAGATACGCAGTATTTT | CASSSRDTASTDTQYF
many | TRBJ1-2 | NA | TRBV4-1 | TGCGCCAGCAGCCAACCCAGGGGAGGAGATGGCTACACCTTC | CASSQPRGGDGYTF
many | TRBJ2-2 | NA | TRBV11-2 | TGTGCCAGCAGCTTAAAACCGGCAGCTATACGCAACACCGGGGAGCTGTTTTTT | CASSLKPAAIRNTGELFF
many | TRBJ2-2 | NA | TRBV20-1 | TGCAGTGCCTCGTGGACTGAAACCGGGGAGCTGTTTTTT | CSASWTETGELFF
many | TRBJ1-5 | NA | TRBV12-3/TRBV12-4 | TGTGCCAGCACCCCCGAGGGGCCTCAGCCCCAGCATTTT | CASTPEGPQPQHF
many | TRBJ2-7 | NA | TRBV10-3 | TGTGCCATCAGTAGGGGGTCTGGAGGCTCCTACGAGCAGTACTTC | CAISRGSGGSYEQYF
few | TRBJ2-3 | TRBD2 | TRBV20-1 | TGCAGTGCTAGTTTAGCGGGGGGGCCCACAGATACGCAGTATTTT | CSASLAGGPTDTQYF
NA | TRBJ1-1 | NA | TRBV7-3 | TGTGCCAGCAGCTTCAGGGGAGGAGGTATAACTGAAGCTTTCTTT | CASSFRGGGITEAFF
many | TRBJ2-3 | TRBD1 | TRBV12-3/TRBV12-4 | TGTGCCAGCAGTCCCGGGACAGGGGGCTGGAACACAGATACGCAGTATTTT | CASSPGTGGWNTDTQYF
many | TRBJ2-7 | NA | TRBV7-6 | TGTGCCAGTGGGGACTCACCCTACGAGCAGTACTTC | CASGDSPYEQYF
many | TRBJ1-1 | NA | TRBV4-3 | TGCGCCAGCAGCCTCCAAAGGGCAGACAGAACCAAAGCTTTCTTT | CASSLQRADRTKAFF
many | TRBJ2-5 | NA | TRBV5-1 | TGCGCCAGCAGGACAGGCCAAGAGACCCAGTACTTC | CASRTGQETQYF
NA | TRBJ2-5 | TRBD2 | TRBV6-4 | TGTGCCAGCAGTGCCGGGGGGGGCCAAGAGACCCAGTACTTC | CASSAGGGQETQYF
many | TRBJ2-5 | TRBD1 | TRBV5-1 | TGCGCCAGCAGCTTGGTGGGACAGCGCCAAGAGACCCAGTACTTC | CASSLVGQRQETQYF
many | TRBJ1-1 | NA | TRBV6-5 | TGTGCCAGCAGTTCCCCCAGAATTTTGAACACTGAAGCTTTCTTT | CASSSPRILNTEAFF
many | TRBJ2-7 | NA | TRBV20-1 | TGCAGTGCTAGAGCCGTCCAGTCTGACGAGCAGTACTTC | CSARAVQSDEQYF
NA | TRBJ1-2 | NA | TRBV6-6 | TGTGCCAGCAGTTACTCGTCTGGCGATCCAGGCTACACCTTC | CASSYSSGDPGYTF
NA | TRBJ2-2 | NA | TRBV7-9 | TGTGCCAGCAGACGGACAGCCAACACCGGGGAGCTGTTTTTT | CASRRTANTGELFF
NA | TRBJ1-1 | TRBD1 | TRBV5-1 | TGCGCCAGCAGCTTGGGCGACAGGGGTCCCACTGAAGCTTTCTTT | CASSLGDRGPTEAFF
many | TRBJ2-3 | TRBD2 | TRBV5-1 | TGCGCCAGCAGCAATCGACTAGCGGGGAGCACAGATACGCAGTATTTT | CASSNRLAGSTDTQYF
NA | TRBJ1-4 | NA | TRBV5-1 | TGCGCCAGCAGCTTGGAGGTCGTGGCAGGGAGGGCGACTAATGAAAAACTGTTTTTT | CASSLEVVAGRATNEKLFF
few | TRBJ2-7 | TRBD1 | TRBV29-1 | TGCAGCGTTGGGGGGACAGCCTACGAGCAGTACTTC | CSVGGTAYEQYF
many | TRBJ2-7 | NA | TRBV15 | TGTGCCACCAGCAGAGAAGGCTACGAGCAGTACTTC | CATSREGYEQYF
many | TRBJ1-2 | TRBD1 | TRBV15 | TGTGCCACCAGCAGAGGACAGGGGGCTGCTGGCTACACCTTC | CATSRGQGAAGYTF
many | TRBJ1-5 | NA | TRBV20-1 | TGCAGTGCTAGAAGCGTGACCAATCAGCCCCAGCATTTT | CSARSVTNQPQHF